The entry that follows covers one T cell receptor beta chain sequence. This clonotype was detected once. Which antigen it targets is not known. The sample holds no much larger clone one base away, and base qualities are not on file. One read alone is a weak basis. The patients picked for sequencing were ones in whom flow cytometry had shown an expansion of CD8+CD57+ cells. Every patient had severe acquired aplastic anemia, diagnosed using the International Study of Aplastic Anemia and Agranulocytosis and Camitta criteria. No therapy had been received by the patients at the time of blood sampling. In the study, sorted CD4+ and CD8+ blood T cells from patients with severe aplastic anemia and from healthy subjects underwent deep sequencing of TCR repertoires. Patients were enrolled under clinicaltrials.gov protocols 00001620, 01623167, 00001397, 00071045, 00081523 and 00961064 in the USA. Ficoll-Paque density gradient centrifugation was used to isolate peripheral blood mononuclear cells. Before DNA was extracted, CD4+ and CD8+ T cells were sorted using either FACS or magnetic beads.

Including cysteine and phenylalanine, the CDR3 has 17 amino acids. Solely the CDR3 DNA is kept, with 51 bases framed from the first base. Trimming leaves V shorter by 3 bases and J shorter by 8 bases, with the junction holding 14 bases beyond the gene matches. CDR1 and CDR2 are read off the germline V gene (reference sequence) as LNHNV and YYDKDF. The sample belongs to a study of CD8+CD57+ T cells in acquired aplastic anemia listed by TCRdb under 2018. Background for the entire study: On average, sorted CD4+ and CD8+ cells yielded around 3.4 ug of extracted DNA, with a range of roughly 0.19 to 27.4 ug. CD8+CD57+ expansion was defined as frequency above the mean frequency observed in healthy subjects. Results the study describes overall, beyond this receptor: CD8+ Simpson's diversity did not differ significantly between patients and healthy controls (P=0.060). Although roughly 29 CD8+ CDR3 sequences were shared by patients and controls, these sequences appeared highly expressed in patients and within the immunodominant clones of patients.

Genomic DNA served as template for TCR beta VDJ combination and CDR3 sequence profiling. An Illumina HiSeq 2000 was used for TCR repertoire sequencing. In the original analysis: Repertoires were assessed using TRBV/TRBJ rearrangement plots, CDR3 size and DJ length profiles, and Simpson's diversity index. The most abundant DNA sequence in the deep sequencing data was taken as the immunodominant clone. CDR3 amino acid sequences were checked for sharing across subjects and were also compared against the VDJdb database and published repertoires. TCRdb handled the public reads itself, with Q25 trimming in fastp and clone calling in MiXCR, and kept productive beta chains. Every CDR3 protein is listed once, alongside the most common genes and DNA of its rows. V and J calls and clone size were set by TCRdb, not the authors. This sample is represented by 160,000 or so distinct CDR3 sequences; roughly two thirds of them were singletons. Of the sample, about 50% falls within the top ten clones.

The clonotype originates from a human donor with aplastic anemia. The chain joins TRBV15 to TRBJ1-4; 8 nucleotides in the junction match TRBD1. The specimen was sorted CD4+, CD8+, or CD8+CD57+ T cells (not recorded which) from PBMCs. The DNA sequence is TGTGCCACCAGCAGCGGGGAACGAACAGGGGGTGGAGAAAAACTGTTTTTT. Translated, this gives CATSSGERTGGGEKLFF. Full variable domain (CDR3 extended with the reference TRBV15 and TRBJ1-4 proteins): DAMVIQNPRYQVTQFGKPVTLSCSQTLNHNVMYWYQQKSSQAPKLLFHYYDKDFNNEADTPDNFQSRRPNTSFCFLDIRSPGLGDTAMYLCATSSGERTGGGEKLFFGSGTQLSVL.